This T cell receptor (beta chain) came from a study of spatial heterogeneity in lung cancer. The time point: sample taken at primary tumor resection. Samples came from 70 to 80 TRACERx patients with untreated early-stage lung cancer. Without sorting, whole RNA was sequenced from tumor, nontumor lung or frozen PBMC. Per germline, CDR1 GTSNPN and CDR2 SVGIG (reference sequence). This CDR3 is 12 amino acids long. MiXCR was run by TCRdb on the 5' RACE reads, yielding one entry per CDR3 protein. Of 40,000 to 45,000 distinct CDR3 sequences listed, under 7.5% are singletons. The study, taken as a whole, reports: Resection blood, more than follow-up blood, showed ubiquitous expanded tumor TCRs.

This clonotype was counted at least ten times. Its antigen remains unidentified. Germline and junction disagree at one end, which may indicate a read error. This chain uses TRBV30 with TRBJ1-2; D is ambiguous. The specimen comprised PBMCs, sampled at surgery. The receptor was derived from a female donor with early-stage non-small cell lung cancer. The DNA of the CDR3 is TGTGCCCGGAGTAGGAGGTTCTATGGCTACACCTTC. Amino acids: CARSRRFYGYTF.